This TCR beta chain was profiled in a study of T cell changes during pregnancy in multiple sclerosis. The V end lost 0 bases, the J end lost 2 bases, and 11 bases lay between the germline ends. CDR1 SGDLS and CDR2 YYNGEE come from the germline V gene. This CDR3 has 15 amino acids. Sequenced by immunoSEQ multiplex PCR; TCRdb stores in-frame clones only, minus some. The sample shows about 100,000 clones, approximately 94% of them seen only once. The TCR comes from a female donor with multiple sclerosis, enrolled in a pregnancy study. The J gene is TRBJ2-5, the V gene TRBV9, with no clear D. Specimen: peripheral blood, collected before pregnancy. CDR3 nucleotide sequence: TGTGCCAGCAGCGTAGGTCCAGCGCGGCAAGAGACCCAGTACTTC. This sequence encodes CASSVGPARQETQYF.